One sample yielded the 2 T cell receptor beta chains listed below, sequenced in a study of blood T cell repertoires in COVID-19. The method was immunoSEQ multiplex PCR; TCRdb's version includes in-frame clones alone and lacks a portion of them. The sample has over 250,000 clones, 70% to 80% seen once; the top ten hold around 3.4%. The sequencing sample was made of peripheral blood. These TCRs come from a woman at least 80 years old with acute or convalescent COVID-19.

The chain couples TRBV5-1 to TRBJ1-3; TRBD1 matches 10 bases. Germline CDR1 and CDR2: SGHRS and YFSETQ. The CDR3 runs to 16 residues. V shed 5 bases, J shed 2 bases, and the junction held 7 bases outside the gene matches. CDR3 sequence (DNA): TGCGCCAGCAGTCCATCAGACAGGGGGCCTGGAAACACCATATATTTT. It translates to CASSPSDRGPGNTIYF.

This clone occurred a few times. The V and J genes are TRBV13 and TRBJ1-3; 9 nucleotides line up with TRBD1. The CDR3 runs to 16 residues. V lost 2 bases to trimming and J lost 7 bases; unmatched junction nucleotides: 9. The germline CDR1 and CDR2 sequences are PRHDT and FYEKMQ (reference sequence). In DNA form, the CDR3 reads TGTGCCAGCAGCTTAAGGGGACAGGGTGTGATCAACACCATATATTTT. Translating it yields CASSLRGQGVINTIYF.